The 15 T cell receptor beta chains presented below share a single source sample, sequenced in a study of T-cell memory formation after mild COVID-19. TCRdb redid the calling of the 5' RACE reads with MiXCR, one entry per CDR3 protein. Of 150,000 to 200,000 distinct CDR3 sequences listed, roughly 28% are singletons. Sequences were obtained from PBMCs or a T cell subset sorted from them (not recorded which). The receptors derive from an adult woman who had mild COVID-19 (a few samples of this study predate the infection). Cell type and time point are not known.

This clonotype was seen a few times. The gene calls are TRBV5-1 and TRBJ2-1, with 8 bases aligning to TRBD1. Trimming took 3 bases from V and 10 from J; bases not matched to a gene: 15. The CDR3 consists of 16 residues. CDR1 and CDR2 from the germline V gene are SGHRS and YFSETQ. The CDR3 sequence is CASSSDPGRGLSEQFF. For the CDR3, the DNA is TGCGCCAGCAGCTCCGACCCAGGCAGGGGGCTATCGGAGCAGTTCTTC.

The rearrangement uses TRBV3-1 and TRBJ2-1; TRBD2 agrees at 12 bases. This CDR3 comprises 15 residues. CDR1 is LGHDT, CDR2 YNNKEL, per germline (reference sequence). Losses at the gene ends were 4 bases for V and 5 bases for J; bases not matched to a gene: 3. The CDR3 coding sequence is TGTGCCAGCAGCCGGACTAGCGGGGACCACAATGAGCAGTTCTTC. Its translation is CASSRTSGDHNEQFF.

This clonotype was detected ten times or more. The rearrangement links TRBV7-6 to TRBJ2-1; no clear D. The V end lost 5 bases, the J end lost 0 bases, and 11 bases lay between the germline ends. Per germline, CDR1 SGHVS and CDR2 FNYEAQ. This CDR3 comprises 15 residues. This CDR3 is CASSLTSSSYNEQFF. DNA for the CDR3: TGTGCCAGCAGCCTGACATCGAGCTCCTACAATGAGCAGTTCTTC. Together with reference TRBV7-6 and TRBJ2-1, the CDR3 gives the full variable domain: GAGVSQSPRYKVTKRGQDVALRCDPISGHVSLYWYRQALGQGPEFLTYFNYEAQQDKSGLPNDRFSAERPEGSISTLTIQRTEQRDSAMYRCASSLTSSSYNEQFFGPGTRLTVL.

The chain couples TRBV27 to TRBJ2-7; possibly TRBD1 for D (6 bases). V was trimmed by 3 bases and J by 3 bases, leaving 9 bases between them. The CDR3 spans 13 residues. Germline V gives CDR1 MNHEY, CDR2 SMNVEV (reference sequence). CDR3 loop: CASSLTRGYEQYF. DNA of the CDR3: TGTGCCAGCAGTTTGACCAGGGGCTACGAGCAGTACTTC.

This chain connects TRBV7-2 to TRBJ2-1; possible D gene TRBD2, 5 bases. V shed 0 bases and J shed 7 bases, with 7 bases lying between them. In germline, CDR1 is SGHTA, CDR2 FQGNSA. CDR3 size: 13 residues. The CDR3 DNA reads TGTGCCAGCAGCTTAGCGGGAGTAAATGAGCAGTTCTTC. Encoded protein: CASSLAGVNEQFF.

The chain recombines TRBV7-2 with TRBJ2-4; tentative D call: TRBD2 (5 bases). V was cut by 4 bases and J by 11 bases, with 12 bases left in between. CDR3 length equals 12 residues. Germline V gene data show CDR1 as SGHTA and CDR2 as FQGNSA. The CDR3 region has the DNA TGTGCCAGCAGCTCTGAGATACTAGTTCAGTACTTC. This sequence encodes CASSSEILVQYF.

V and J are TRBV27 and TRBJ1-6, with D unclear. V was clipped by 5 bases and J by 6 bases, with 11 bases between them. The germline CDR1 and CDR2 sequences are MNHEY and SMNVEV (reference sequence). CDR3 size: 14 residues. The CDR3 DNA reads TGTGCCAGCAGTATCTCGACGGGTAATTCACCCCTCCACTTT. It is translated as CASSISTGNSPLHF.

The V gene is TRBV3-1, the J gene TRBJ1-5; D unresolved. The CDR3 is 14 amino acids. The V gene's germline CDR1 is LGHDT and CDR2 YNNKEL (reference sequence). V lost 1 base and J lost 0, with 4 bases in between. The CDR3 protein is CASSQANSNQPQHF. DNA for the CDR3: TGTGCCAGCAGCCAAGCCAATAGCAATCAGCCCCAGCATTTT.

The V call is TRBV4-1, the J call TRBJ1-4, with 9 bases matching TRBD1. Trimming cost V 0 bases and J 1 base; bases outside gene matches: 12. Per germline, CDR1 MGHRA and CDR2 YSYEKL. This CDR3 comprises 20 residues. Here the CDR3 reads CASSQERGTGSTETNEKLFF. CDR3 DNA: TGCGCCAGCAGCCAAGAGAGAGGGACAGGGAGTACGGAAACTAATGAAAAACTGTTTTTT.

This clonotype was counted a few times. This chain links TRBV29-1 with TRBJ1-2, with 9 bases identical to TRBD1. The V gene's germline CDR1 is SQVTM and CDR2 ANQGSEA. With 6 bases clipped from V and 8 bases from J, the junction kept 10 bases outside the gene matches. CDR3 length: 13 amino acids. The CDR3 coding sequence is TGCAGCGTCCAAGACAGGGGGTTAGAAGGCTACACCTTC. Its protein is CSVQDRGLEGYTF.

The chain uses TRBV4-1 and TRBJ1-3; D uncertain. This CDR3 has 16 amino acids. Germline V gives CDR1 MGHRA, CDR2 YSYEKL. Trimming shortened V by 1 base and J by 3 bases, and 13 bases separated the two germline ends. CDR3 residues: CASSQVQEGYGNTIYF. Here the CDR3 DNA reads TGCGCCAGCAGCCAAGTTCAGGAGGGATATGGAAACACCATATATTTT.

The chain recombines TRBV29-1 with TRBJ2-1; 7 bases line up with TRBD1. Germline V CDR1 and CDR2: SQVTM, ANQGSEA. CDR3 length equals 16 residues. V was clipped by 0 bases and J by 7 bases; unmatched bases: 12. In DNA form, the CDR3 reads TGCAGCGTTGAAGATTGGGAAAACAGGGGTGGGAATGAGCAGTTCTTC. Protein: CSVEDWENRGGNEQFF.

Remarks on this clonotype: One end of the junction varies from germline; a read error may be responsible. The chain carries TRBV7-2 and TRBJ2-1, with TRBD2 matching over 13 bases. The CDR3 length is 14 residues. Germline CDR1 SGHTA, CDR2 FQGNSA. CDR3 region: CASSSGLAGVELFF. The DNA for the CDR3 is TGTGCCAGCAGCTCCGGACTAGCGGGAGTAGAGCTGTTCTTC.

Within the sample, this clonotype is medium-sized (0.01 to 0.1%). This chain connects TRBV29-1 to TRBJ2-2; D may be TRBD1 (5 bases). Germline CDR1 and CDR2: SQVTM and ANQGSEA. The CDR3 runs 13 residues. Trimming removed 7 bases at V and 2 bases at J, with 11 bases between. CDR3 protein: CSADRVNTGELFF. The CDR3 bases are TGCAGCGCCGACAGAGTTAACACCGGGGAGCTGTTTTTT.

In DNA form, the CDR3 reads TGTGCCAGCAGTTACTCCCGAGACACCGGGGAGCTGTTTTTT. Encoded protein: CASSYSRDTGELFF. This sequence joins TRBV6-5 and TRBJ2-2; D not certain. CDR1 MNHEY and CDR2 SVGAGI come from the germline V gene. V lost 0 bases to trimming and J lost 3 bases, with 5 bases between them. This CDR3 has 14 amino acids.